The 29 T cell receptor beta chains below come from one sample, sequenced in a study of tumor-infiltrating lymphocytes in primary liver carcinoma. Scientists recovered RNA and DNA together from roughly 20-30 mg of unsorted bulk tissue. Reverse transcription of about 500 ng total RNA with a constant-region primer produced TCR beta cDNA. Libraries for TCR beta were built through three nested multiplex PCR rounds, which together made up a slightly modified ARM-PCR procedure. For about 11 cycles apiece, the opening two PCR rounds ran with TRBV1-TRBV30 forward primers and a C-beta reverse primer. TCRdb ran MiXCR on the multiplex PCR reads and lists one entry per CDR3 protein. The sample includes some 55,000 distinct CDR3 sequences, roughly 77% of them seen just once. Sequences were obtained from liver tumor tissue from sampling region 2. The sample's subset: tumor region T2, inferior pole. All receptors come from a middle-aged man with primary liver carcinoma and hepatitis B virus infection.

The genes are TRBV11-1 and TRBJ2-1; D is perhaps TRBD2 (6 bases). V lost 4 bases and J lost 9, with 22 bases in between. There are 16 residues in the CDR3. Germline-derived CDR1 and CDR2 are SGHAT and FQDESV (reference sequence). For the CDR3, the DNA is TGTGCCAGCAGCTCAGACCTGGGACTTCCTACGCGTGAGCAGTTCTTC. Translated: CASSSDLGLPTREQFF.

The rearrangement links TRBV12-3 or TRBV12-4 to TRBJ2-1; D is undetermined. The CDR3 consists of 12 residues. V dropped 5 bases and J dropped 6 bases, with 8 bases sitting between them. CDR3 protein: CASSHLFNEQFF. DNA of the CDR3: TGTGCCAGCAGTCACTTGTTCAATGAGCAGTTCTTC.

About this clonotype itself: One end of the junction fails to match germline, which may point to a read error. CDR3: CAGTRTADSEANVLTF. Written as DNA, the CDR3 is TGTGCCGGTACCAGGACAGCGGACTCTGAGGCCAACGTCCTGACTTTC. V and J are TRBV6-1 and TRBJ2-6, with a possible D match to TRBD1 (6 bases). The germline V gene encodes CDR1 MNHNS and CDR2 SASEGT. The CDR3 spans 16 residues.

This clonotype was picked up one time. The junction differs from germline at one of its ends, possibly a read error. The chain recombines TRBV6-1 with TRBJ2-7, with D unresolved. The V gene's germline CDR1 is MNHNS and CDR2 SASEGT. CDR3 length: 13 amino acids. The CDR3 region has the DNA TGTGCCACCGGGCCGTCCGAACCCTACAAGCAGTACTTC. Its protein is CATGPSEPYKQYF.

Concerning this clonotype itself: One end of the junction does not line up with germline, which may come from a read error. This chain uses TRBV7-8 with TRBJ2-7; 7 positions agree with TRBD2. The germline gives CDR1 SGHVS, CDR2 FQNEAQ. This CDR3 comprises 15 residues. The CDR3 spells CASSLAGGLNYKQYF. In DNA form, the CDR3 reads TGTGCCAGCAGCTTAGCGGGGGGACTAAACTACAAGCAATACTTC.

About this clonotype itself: Being one base from a much bigger clone, this may be a read error. The chain employs TRBV28 and TRBJ1-6; no definite D call. This CDR3 comprises 12 residues. The germline V gene encodes CDR1 MDHEN and CDR2 SYDVKM. The DNA for the CDR3 is TGTGACAGCAGACGTGGACGGGCACCCCTCCACTTT. It codes for CDSRRGRAPLHF.

This clonotype is deemed large. The gene calls are TRBV29-1 and TRBJ2-1, with D unclear. The germline V gene has CDR1 SQVTM and CDR2 ANQGSEA. Trimming took off 7 bases at V and 5 bases at J, with 6 bases between the two ends. The CDR3 runs to 10 residues. The DNA for the CDR3 is TGCAGCGGATCGGACAATGAGCAGTTCTTC. This encodes CSGSDNEQFF.

In the case of this clonotype: The conserved phenylalanine or tryptophan normally closing the CDR3 is absent here, so this likely arose from a read error. The DNA is omitted, as the CDR3 cannot be located on it reliably, and the CDR3 follows TCRdb's listing. The chain couples TRBV11-2 to TRBJ2-2; the table's TRBD1 call for D was not verified on the DNA. From germline, CDR1 is SGHAT and CDR2 FQNNGV. The CDR3 spans 15 amino acids, including both terminal residues. Here the CDR3 reads CASSLDRPGAGELFS.

Turning to this clonotype: One junction end disagrees with the germline gene, perhaps due to a read error. The J gene is TRBJ2-6, the V gene TRBV6-2 or TRBV6-3; possibly TRBD1 or TRBD2 for D (5 bases each). Germline CDR1 and CDR2: MNHEY and SVGEGT. The CDR3 spans 16 residues. CDR3 bases: TGTGCCAGCAGTTTAGGTCATGGAACTGGGACCAACGTCATGACTTTC. It yields the protein CASSLGHGTGTNVMTF.

Worth noting for this clonotype: One end of the junction fails to match germline, which may point to a read error. V is TRBV7-2 and J is TRBJ2-1, with D tentatively TRBD2 (6 bases). The CDR3 covers 16 residues. Per the germline V gene, CDR1 is SGHTA and CDR2 is FQGNSA. The CDR3 DNA is TGTGCCAGCAGCTTACTAGCGACGAGCTCCTACAGTGAGCAGTTCTTC. It encodes CASSLLATSSYSEQFF. Full variable domain (missing parts from reference TRBV7-2 and TRBJ2-1): GAGVSQSPSNKVTEKGKDVELRCDPISGHTALYWYRQSLGQGLEFLIYFQGNSAPDKSGLPSDRFSAERTGGSVSTLTIQRTQQEDSAVYLCASSLLATSSYSEQFFGPGTRLTVL.

Regarding this clonotype: A junction end diverges from the germline sequence, so it may reflect a read error. V and J are TRBV6-5 and TRBJ1-1; weak D call: TRBD1 (6 bases). Germline values: CDR1 MNHEY, CDR2 SVGAGI. The CDR3 runs 15 residues. The CDR3 region is CASREWDMENTEVFF. The CDR3 bases are TGTGCCAGCAGGGAATGGGACATGGAGAACACTGAAGTTTTCTTT.

The chain combines TRBV29-1 with TRBJ2-1; 8 bases are a match to TRBD2. The CDR3 sequence is 13 residues long. CDR1 is SQVTM and CDR2 is ANQGSEA in the germline V gene. The V segment lost 6 bases and the J segment 4 bases; nucleotides outside the gene matches: 5. This chain's CDR3 is CSVVSGEYNEQFF. Written as DNA, the CDR3 is TGCAGCGTCGTTAGCGGGGAGTACAATGAGCAGTTCTTC.

A remark on this clonotype: A much larger clone differs by one base, so this may be a read error. This chain joins TRBV13 and TRBJ1-1; D is unresolved. CDR3 length equals 13 residues. The germline V gene encodes CDR1 PRHDT and CDR2 FYEKMQ (reference sequence). The CDR3 reads CVTAGRPSTEAFF. Here the CDR3 DNA reads TGTGTCACAGCAGGACGACCGAGCACTGAAGCTTTCTTT. The entire variable domain, with the rest obtained from reference TRBV13 and TRBJ1-1, is as follows: AAGVIQSPRHLIKEKRETATLKCYPIPRHDTVYWYQQGPGQDPQFLISFYEKMQSDKGSIPDRFSAQQFSDYHSELNMSSLELGDSALYFCVTAGRPSTEAFFGQGTRLTVV.

As regards this clonotype: At one end, the junction sequence differs from germline, possibly due to a read error. The rearrangement joins TRBV12-3 or TRBV12-4 to TRBJ2-2; 11 bases line up with TRBD1. This CDR3 contains 15 residues. Here the CDR3 DNA reads TGTGCCAGCAGTCAGGGACAGGGGGACACCGGGGACCTGTTTTTT. Translating gives CASSQGQGDTGDLFF.

Regarding this clonotype: One junction end does not reproduce the germline sequence, and a read error may be involved. This sequence joins TRBV6-6 and TRBJ2-1, with 9 bases that match TRBD2. Per the germline V gene, CDR1 is MNHNY and CDR2 is SVGAGI (reference sequence). The CDR3 has 16 amino acids. Here the CDR3 reads CASNYSRGRAWVEQFF. CDR3 coding DNA: TGTGCCAGCAATTACTCACGCGGGAGGGCTTGGGTTGAACAGTTCTTC.

This clonotype appeared many times. The rearrangement uses TRBV12-3 or TRBV12-4 and TRBJ2-5; weak D call: TRBD1 (6 bases). The germline V and J ends were trimmed by 5 bases and 5 bases, with 12 bases remaining between them. The CDR3 totals 13 residues. CDR3 sequence (DNA): TGTGCCAGCAGTATACAGGGACGGGAGACCCAGTACTTC. Translating it yields CASSIQGRETQYF.

The rearrangement links TRBV11-1 to TRBJ2-1, with D perhaps TRBD2 (6 bases). The germline CDR1 and CDR2 sequences are SGHAT and FQDESV (reference sequence). V was pared by 6 bases and J by 5 bases, with 23 bases between. This CDR3 contains 17 residues. Here the CDR3 reads CASSLGVTGEVDNEQFF. Here the CDR3 DNA reads TGTGCCAGCAGTCTGGGAGTAACGGGAGAAGTTGACAATGAGCAGTTCTTC.

This clonotype was observed a few times. The V and J genes are TRBV20-1 and TRBJ2-1; 8 positions match TRBD2. Looked up from germline, CDR1 is DFQATT and CDR2 is SNEGSKA (reference sequence). V was clipped by 6 bases and J by 2 bases; unmatched bases: 6. The CDR3 consists of 14 residues. The CDR3 loop reads CSAPAAGAYNEQFF. In DNA, the CDR3 is TGCAGTGCGCCCGCAGCGGGAGCCTACAATGAGCAGTTCTTC.

Regarding this clonotype: At one end, the junction sequence differs from germline, possibly due to a read error. The genes are TRBV11-3 and TRBJ2-3; 9 bases agree with TRBD1. The J call may be wrong; the DNA end is better matched by TRBJ1-5. Germline assignment: CDR1 SGHNT and CDR2 YENEEA. The CDR3 extends over 14 amino acids. CDR3 in amino acids: CARSLVATGGTQHF. CDR3 coding DNA: TGCGCCAGGAGCTTAGTAGCGACAGGGGGTACGCAGCATTTT.

Regarding this clonotype: One end of the junction fails to match germline, which may point to a read error. The chain has TRBV5-1 and TRBJ2-3; D may match TRBD1 or TRBD2 (5 bases each). This CDR3 comprises 15 residues. The germline V gene has CDR1 SGHRS and CDR2 YFSETQ. CDR3 protein: CASSLGDSSEDTQYF. In DNA form, the CDR3 reads TGTGCCAGCAGCTTGGGGGATAGCTCCGAGGATACGCAGTATTTT.

This chain joins TRBV28 and TRBJ2-3, with D possibly being TRBD2 (6 bases). From germline, CDR1 is MDHEN and CDR2 SYDVKM. CDR3 size: 14 residues. Trimming cost V 3 bases and J 15 bases, with 22 bases left between them. The CDR3 DNA sequence: TGTGCCAGCAGTTTCCTTAGCGGCACAGATATGCAATATTTT. Its protein is CASSFLSGTDMQYF.

As regards this clonotype: Germline and junction disagree at one end, which may indicate a read error. The rearrangement joins TRBV11-2 to TRBJ2-5; D may be TRBD2 (6 bases). The germline gives CDR1 SGHAT, CDR2 FQNNGV. The CDR3 contains 16 residues. The CDR3 DNA reads TGTGCCAGCAGATCCCGGGACTCTGGCCACCACGAGACCCACTACTTC. Encoded protein: CASRSRDSGHHETHYF.

Notes on this clonotype: It is likely a read error, because the conserved phenylalanine at the end of the CDR3 is missing. V gene TRBV11-2 combines with J gene TRBJ2-7, with unresolved D. CDR1 is SGHAT and CDR2 is FQNNGV in the germline V gene. The CDR3 spans 14 residues. CDR3 in amino acids: CASSLVHLSYGQYS. The DNA of the CDR3 is TGTGCCAGCAGCTTAGTACACCTCTCCTACGGGCAGTACTCC.

Points on this clonotype: The junction differs from germline at one of its ends, possibly a read error. The genes are TRBV5-5 and TRBJ1-1; D perhaps matches TRBD1 (5 bases). CDR1 and CDR2 from the germline V gene are SGHKS and YYEKEE (reference sequence). The CDR3 loop spans 15 amino acids. For the CDR3, the DNA is TGTGCCAGCAGCTTGCGGGGCGCGGGGAATACTGAAACTTTCTTT. Protein: CASSLRGAGNTETFF.

V is TRBV28 and J is TRBJ2-3; a weak D match, TRBD2 (6 bases). In germline, CDR1 is MDHEN, CDR2 SYDVKM. V dropped 6 bases and J dropped 6 bases, with 16 bases sitting between them. The CDR3 covers 14 residues. Written as DNA, the CDR3 is TGTGCCAGCAGGGGACTGGAGCTAATGGATACGCAGTATTTT. It yields the protein CASRGLELMDTQYF.

The rearrangement links TRBV6-1 to TRBJ1-1, with D unresolved. Germline CDR1 is MNHNS and CDR2 is SASEGT. CDR3 length equals 12 residues. Trimming removed 9 bases at V and 8 bases at J, with 16 bases between. The CDR3 spells CASSSTLWEAFF. The CDR3 nucleotides read TGTGCCAGTAGTAGTACCCTATGGGAAGCTTTCTTT.

Concerning this clonotype: It is likely a read error, because the conserved phenylalanine at the end of the CDR3 is missing. V gene TRBV6-2 or TRBV6-3 combines with J gene TRBJ2-5; 8 bases match TRBD2. The CDR3 covers 16 residues. The V gene end was trimmed by 8 bases and the J gene end by 2 bases; junction bases not matched to a gene: 13. The V gene's germline CDR1 is MNHEY and CDR2 SVGEGT. DNA for the CDR3: TGTGCCAGCGAGCCTTCGTCGGGGGGGTTGCAAGAGACCCAGTACGTC. Translation gives CASEPSSGGLQETQYV.

With respect to this clonotype: A junction boundary mismatches the germline segment, possibly from a read error. The genes are TRBV6-1 and TRBJ1-5; D is unresolved. CDR3 size: 17 residues. Germline CDR1 and CDR2: MNHNS and SASEGT. DNA for the CDR3: TGTGCAAGCAGTGAACCCAACAAGGGCCGTGGGAATCAGACCCAGCATTTT. Protein product: CASSEPNKGRGNQTQHF.

The sample holds many counts of this clonotype. The chain uses TRBV28 and TRBJ2-1, with D perhaps assigned TRBD1 or TRBD2 (5 bases each). From germline, CDR1 is MDHEN and CDR2 SYDVKM. The V end lost 2 bases, the J end lost 5 bases, and 10 bases lay between the germline ends. The CDR3 runs to 14 residues. CDR3 protein: CASSLGGRNNEQFF. The CDR3 DNA follows: TGTGCCAGCAGTTTAGGGGGACGGAACAATGAGCAGTTCTTC.